The 19 T cell receptor beta chains listed next were all sequenced from one sample in a study of CD8 T cells in ankylosing spondylitis. Each CDR3 protein gets one entry after TCRdb re-called the 5' RACE reads with MiXCR. Of approximately 300,000 distinct CDR3 sequences listed, around 19% are singletons. The sample was blood, either unsorted or a sorted T cell fraction (not recorded which). The receptors originated from a male donor with ankylosing spondylitis or in good health (not recorded which).

The rearrangement links TRBV7-9 to TRBJ2-1; TRBD2 matches at 9 bases. The CDR3 consists of 16 residues. J gave up 6 bases and V 5 bases, and 11 bases lay outside the gene matches. The germline V gene has CDR1 SEHNR and CDR2 FQNEAQ (reference sequence). The DNA of the CDR3 is TGTGCCAGCAGCCCAGCCCGGGGACTAGCACCCAATGAGCAGTTCTTC. The encoded protein is CASSPARGLAPNEQFF.

The CDR3 reads CSVVPQGGAGELFF. As DNA, the CDR3 is TGCAGCGTTGTCCCGCAGGGTGGGGCCGGGGAGCTGTTTTTT. V and J are TRBV29-1 and TRBJ2-2; tentatively, D is TRBD1 (5 bases). Germline-derived CDR1 and CDR2 are SQVTM and ANQGSEA. This CDR3 spans 14 amino acids. The V gene lost 4 bases and the J gene lost 6 bases, with 15 bases spanning the gap.

This clonotype was counted only a few times. V usage is TRBV10-3 and J usage is TRBJ2-1; tentatively, D is TRBD2 (6 bases). The CDR3 consists of 13 residues. V gave up 9 bases and J gave up 0 bases, with 9 bases separating them. Germline V gives CDR1 ENHRY, CDR2 SYGVKD. CDR3 nucleotides: TGTGCCATAGGGGACTTCTCCTACAATGAGCAGTTCTTC. Encoded protein: CAIGDFSYNEQFF.

This chain links TRBV7-3 with TRBJ2-3, with TRBD1 identical over 10 bases. Germline CDR1 SGHTA, CDR2 FQGTGA. V trimming: 0 bases; J trimming: 3 bases; junction bases outside the gene matches: 3. CDR3 length equals 16 residues. The CDR3 region has the DNA TGTGCCAGCAGCTTAACCCCGGGACAGGGGACAGATACGCAGTATTTT. Translating it yields CASSLTPGQGTDTQYF.

The chain uses TRBV20-1 and TRBJ2-7, with D uncertain. Trimming removed 0 bases at V and 1 base at J, with 7 bases between. The CDR3 sequence is 13 residues long. Germline lookup yields CDR1 DFQATT and CDR2 SNEGSKA (reference sequence). The CDR3 DNA follows: TGCAGTGCTAGAGAACACGCTTCCTACGAGCAGTACGTC. Translation: CSAREHASYEQYV.

The chain links TRBV12-3 or TRBV12-4 to TRBJ2-3, with D possibly matching TRBD2 (7 bases). V was trimmed by 6 bases and J by 9 bases, leaving 22 bases between them. This CDR3 is built from 15 residues. The CDR3 DNA reads TGTGCCAGCAGGACCGTGGGGGGCGGGAGATACACGCAGTATTTT. Translated: CASRTVGGGRYTQYF.

The J gene is TRBJ2-7, the V gene TRBV7-7, with 9 bases aligning to TRBD2. CDR1 and CDR2 (germline): SSHAT, FNYEAQ (reference sequence). V was pared by 9 bases and J by 2 bases, with 8 bases of the junction left unmatched. There are 14 residues in the CDR3. Here the CDR3 DNA reads TGTGCCAGTGTGATGACTAGCGGCCCCTACGAGCAGTACGTC. It encodes CASVMTSGPYEQYV.

V is TRBV20-1 and J is TRBJ2-7; 14 bases fit TRBD2. The CDR3 is 16 amino acids. CDR1 and CDR2 from the germline V gene are DFQATT and SNEGSKA (reference sequence). Here the CDR3 reads CSVRDLGLAGEYEQYV. In DNA, the CDR3 is TGCAGTGTTAGAGACCTGGGACTAGCGGGGGAATACGAGCAGTACGTC.

The gene calls are TRBV6-2 or TRBV6-3 and TRBJ1-1, with D unclear. The CDR3 is 13 amino acids. CDR1 and CDR2 (germline): MNHEY, SVGEGT. The germline V and J ends were trimmed by 0 bases and 3 bases, with 5 bases remaining between them. In nucleotides, the CDR3 is TGTGCCAGCAGTTACTCCGAGGACACTGAAGCTTTCTTT. It is translated as CASSYSEDTEAFF.

The table lists this clonotype with a few counts. The rearrangement joins TRBV29-1 to TRBJ2-4; D is undetermined. Germline V gives CDR1 SQVTM, CDR2 ANQGSEA. This CDR3 is 13 amino acids long. V lost 7 bases, J lost 0 bases, and 10 bases lay in between. CDR3 protein: CSGVSLAKNIQYF. The CDR3 nucleotides read TGCAGCGGGGTTTCTTTAGCCAAAAACATTCAGTACTTC.

The V call is TRBV12-3 or TRBV12-4, the J call TRBJ2-4; D unresolved. The CDR3 loop spans 13 amino acids. The V end was cut by 5 bases, the J end by 10 bases, with 15 bases between. This CDR3 is CASSPSTTPIQYF. CDR3 nucleotide sequence: TGTGCCAGCAGTCCGTCGACCACGCCAATTCAGTACTTC.

This clonotype was observed a few times. The chain recombines TRBV5-5 with TRBJ1-4; D gene unclear. Trimming cost V 4 bases and J 8 bases, with 9 bases left between them. The CDR3 has 12 amino acids. CDR1 is SGHKS, CDR2 YYEKEE, per germline (reference sequence). CDR3 protein: CASSPATEKLFF. The CDR3, as DNA: TGTGCCAGCAGCCCCGCCACCGAAAAACTGTTTTTT.

This clonotype appeared many times. The chain has TRBV27 and TRBJ2-3; TRBD2 aligns across 10 bases. The CDR3 is made up of 15 amino acids. The V gene's germline CDR1 is MNHEY and CDR2 SMNVEV (reference sequence). V shed 6 bases, J shed 4 bases, and the junction held 7 bases outside the gene matches. The CDR3 spells CASSQLAGWADTQYF. DNA for the CDR3: TGTGCCAGCAGCCAACTAGCGGGATGGGCAGATACGCAGTATTTT.

The chain carries TRBV5-1 and TRBJ2-7; 8 bases are shared with TRBD2. The CDR3 length is 14 residues. Germline V gene sequence: CDR1 SGHRS, CDR2 YFSETQ. After removal of 4 bases from V and 2 bases from J, the junction contained 5 bases not matched to a gene. This CDR3 is CASSPGGVTYEQYV. CDR3 nucleotide sequence: TGCGCCAGCAGCCCCGGGGGGGTTACCTACGAGCAGTACGTC.

The sample holds a few counts of this clonotype. V usage is TRBV12-3 or TRBV12-4 and J usage is TRBJ2-4; tentative D call: TRBD1 (6 bases). This CDR3 has 9 amino acids. V lost 7 bases and J 13 bases, leaving 8 bases between the germline ends. The CDR3: CASTTGQYF. Written as DNA, the CDR3 is TGTGCCAGCACCACAGGGCAGTACTTC.

This clonotype has just a few counts. The V call is TRBV9, the J call TRBJ2-5; possibly TRBD2 for D (6 bases). This CDR3 region has 17 residues. Trimming took 0 bases from V and 3 from J, leaving 18 bases between them. CDR1 SGDLS and CDR2 YYNGEE come from the germline V gene. The CDR3 region is CASSVGRIWRAEETQYF. CDR3 nucleotides: TGTGCCAGCAGCGTAGGCCGAATTTGGAGGGCTGAAGAGACCCAGTACTTC. Complete variable domain (other parts from reference TRBV9 and TRBJ2-5): DSGVTQTPKHLITATGQRVTLRCSPRSGDLSVYWYQQSLDQGLQFLIQYYNGEERAKGNILERFSAQQFPDLHSELNLSSLELGDSALYFCASSVGRIWRAEETQYFGPGTRLLVL.

This sequence joins TRBV7-2 and TRBJ2-3, with 10 positions matching TRBD2. Unmatched junction bases numbered 10, after V lost 5 bases and J lost 2 bases. The germline CDR1 and CDR2 sequences are SGHTA and FQGNSA. The CDR3 spans 17 residues. The CDR3 nucleotides are TGTGCCAGCAGCCGAAGTGTAGCGGGGGGCACCACAGATACGCAGTATTTT. Protein: CASSRSVAGGTTDTQYF. The complete variable domain, with remaining parts taken from reference TRBV7-2 and TRBJ2-3, reads GAGVSQSPSNKVTEKGKDVELRCDPISGHTALYWYRQSLGQGLEFLIYFQGNSAPDKSGLPSDRFSAERTGGSVSTLTIQRTQQEDSAVYLCASSRSVAGGTTDTQYFGPGTRLTVL.

The chain is built from TRBV19 and TRBJ1-1, with D unresolved. Germline CDR1 LNHDA, CDR2 SQIVND (reference sequence). The length of the CDR3 is 13 residues. The ends were cut back, 6 bases at V and 5 bases at J, with 13 bases in the middle. This chain's CDR3 is CASRTTRKTEAFF. The CDR3, as DNA: TGTGCCAGTAGGACTACCCGAAAGACTGAAGCTTTCTTT.

The chain carries TRBV7-8 and TRBJ2-5; a possible D gene is TRBD1 (6 bases). The V gene lost 4 bases and the J gene lost 2 bases, with 14 bases spanning the gap. The CDR3 runs 15 residues. Germline V gene data show CDR1 as SGHVS and CDR2 as FQNEAQ. This CDR3 is CASSSTGLLQETQYF. For the CDR3, the DNA is TGTGCCAGCAGCTCGACAGGTCTTCTGCAAGAGACCCAGTACTTC.